Presented here are 27 T cell receptor beta chains from one specimen sequenced in a study of T cells in Graves' hyperthyroidism and ophthalmopathy. RNA transcripts provided the source from which TCR beta CDR3 regions were amplified. HTBI primers were used for first-round RT-PCR of the TCR CDR3. TCRdb re-derived calls from the multiplex PCR reads in MiXCR, one entry per CDR3 protein. The table has fewer than 55,000 distinct CDR3 sequences, 45% to 65% seen once. Sequences were obtained from peripheral blood or thyroid tissue (not recorded which). Every receptor here comes from a man between 18 and 35 years old with Graves' hyperthyroidism.

This chain uses TRBV7-2 with TRBJ2-7; 15 bases fit TRBD2. CDR1 is SGHTA and CDR2 is FQGNSA in the germline V gene. J gave up 3 bases and V 4 bases, and 4 bases lay outside the gene matches. The CDR3 runs to 16 residues. The CDR3 sequence is CASSYGLAGGRYEQYF. The CDR3 DNA is TGTGCCAGCAGCTACGGACTAGCGGGGGGGCGCTACGAGCAGTACTTC.

The sample holds one count of this clonotype. A read error may explain this, as a much larger clone is one base away. V usage is TRBV7-2 and J usage is TRBJ2-2; possible D gene TRBD1, 5 bases. Germline CDR1 SGHTA, CDR2 FQGNSA. The CDR3 is 15 residues long. The V gene lost 2 bases and the J gene lost 5 bases, with 12 bases spanning the gap. This chain's CDR3 is CASSLRATGTGELFF. In nucleotides, the CDR3 is TGTGCCAGCAGCTTACGGGCTACAGGAACCGGGGAGCTGTTTTTT.

The count of this clonotype is one. The chain is built from TRBV20-1 and TRBJ2-7, with D tentatively TRBD1 (6 bases). The CDR3 consists of 15 residues. The germline V gene has CDR1 DFQATT and CDR2 SNEGSKA (reference sequence). V lost 4 bases, J lost 0 bases, and 16 bases lay in between. CDR3 amino acids: CSAINAGQSSYEQYF. CDR3 DNA: TGCAGTGCTATAAACGCCGGACAGTCCTCCTACGAGCAGTACTTC.

V usage is TRBV2 and J usage is TRBJ1-5, with D possibly TRBD1 on 5 matching bases. V was clipped by 4 bases and J by 1 base, with 8 bases between them. This CDR3 comprises 14 residues. From germline, CDR1 is SNHLY and CDR2 FYNNEI. For the CDR3, the DNA is TGTGCCAGCAGTGGGTGGGGGAGCAATCAGCCCCAGCATTTT. It encodes CASSGWGSNQPQHF. Variable domain in full (rest from reference TRBV2 and TRBJ1-5): EPEVTQTPSHQVTQMGQEVILRCVPISNHLYFYWYRQILGQKVEFLVSFYNNEISEKSEIFDDQFSVERPDGSNFTLKIRSTKLEDSAMYFCASSGWGSNQPQHFGDGTRLSIL.

This clonotype was observed many times. V and J are TRBV6-1 and TRBJ2-7, with unresolved D. The germline V and J ends were trimmed by 7 bases and 12 bases, with 22 bases remaining between them. The CDR3 loop spans 13 amino acids. Germline V gives CDR1 MNHNS, CDR2 SASEGT. Here the CDR3 DNA reads TGTGCCAGCACTCAGGACCTGGCTTCTGCTGGGTACTTC. This codes for CASTQDLASAGYF.

This clonotype has a count of ten or more. V and J are TRBV6-6 and TRBJ1-1; D is undetermined. The CDR3 totals 16 residues. Germline V gene lookup returns CDR1 MNHNY and CDR2 SVGAGI (reference sequence). The germline V and J ends were trimmed by 4 bases and 2 bases, with 17 bases remaining between them. The CDR3 loop is CASSSGGLGSNTEAFF. In DNA form, the CDR3 reads TGTGCCAGCAGTTCGGGCGGATTGGGGTCAAACACTGAAGCTTTCTTT.

Many counts were recorded for this clonotype. As DNA, the CDR3 is TGCAGTGGATCGCGGGGCACAGATACGCAGTATTTT. This translates into CSGSRGTDTQYF. This chain links TRBV20-1 with TRBJ2-3, with D perhaps TRBD2 (5 bases). With 7 bases removed from V and 1 base from J, the gap between germline ends came to 9 bases. This CDR3 comprises 12 residues. The germline V gene has CDR1 DFQATT and CDR2 SNEGSKA (reference sequence).

Ten or more counts support this clonotype. The CDR3 DNA reads TGTGCCAGCATGGCGGGACAACAAAGGAACTATGGCTACACCTTC. Its translation is CASMAGQQRNYGYTF. J is TRBJ1-2 and V is TRBV2; D is possibly TRBD1 (6 bases). The V and J ends lost 7 bases and 2 bases respectively, with 17 bases between them. This CDR3 spans 15 amino acids. CDR1 is SNHLY, CDR2 FYNNEI, per germline.

The chain employs TRBV7-8 and TRBJ2-6; 8 bases agree with TRBD2. V gave up 5 bases and J gave up 4 bases; unmatched junction bases: 10. The CDR3 spans 17 residues. Germline assignment: CDR1 SGHVS and CDR2 FQNEAQ. The CDR3 sequence: CASSPRAGEVGANVLTF. In DNA form, the CDR3 reads TGTGCCAGCAGCCCGCGAGCGGGAGAGGTGGGGGCCAACGTCCTGACTTTC.

By proportion, this clonotype is medium-sized. CDR3 bases: TGTGCCAGCAGTGGAGGGACAGGGGTTGGGCAGCCCCAGCATTTT. The encoded protein is CASSGGTGVGQPQHF. The rearrangement joins TRBV2 to TRBJ1-5, with 10 positions matching TRBD1. The germline V gene encodes CDR1 SNHLY and CDR2 FYNNEI. V trimming: 4 bases; J trimming: 7 bases; junction bases outside the gene matches: 7. This CDR3 is 15 amino acids long.

The chain employs TRBV2 and TRBJ1-2, with 8 nucleotides matching TRBD1. Germline V gene sequence: CDR1 SNHLY, CDR2 FYNNEI. J was trimmed by 4 bases and V by 6 bases; bases with no gene match: 16. The CDR3 runs to 17 residues. The CDR3 sequence is CASSQANAGQAIYGYTF. The CDR3 DNA reads as TGTGCCAGCAGCCAAGCAAATGCGGGACAGGCTATCTATGGCTACACCTTC.

This clonotype was detected ten times or more. This chain links TRBV24-1 with TRBJ2-6; no firm D call. Per the germline V gene, CDR1 is KGHDR and CDR2 is SFDVKD. The CDR3 spans 15 residues. The V gene lost 10 bases and the J gene lost 0 bases, with 12 bases spanning the gap. This chain's CDR3 is CATGDSRSGANVLTF. DNA for the CDR3: TGTGCCACTGGAGACTCACGCTCTGGGGCCAACGTCCTGACTTTC.

The chain is built from TRBV29-1 and TRBJ2-5, with 11 bases identical to TRBD1. This CDR3 region has 13 residues. From germline, CDR1 is SQVTM and CDR2 ANQGSEA. J was trimmed by 4 bases and V by 6 bases; bases with no gene match: 4. The CDR3 reads CSVGQGEGETQYF. The CDR3 nucleotides read TGCAGCGTGGGACAGGGGGAAGGAGAGACCCAGTACTTC. The variable domain in full, with the rest retrieved from reference TRBV29-1 and TRBJ2-5, is SAVISQKPSRDICQRGTSLTIQCQVDSQVTMMFWYRQQPGQSLTLIATANQGSEATYESGFVIDKFPISRPNLTFSTLTVSNMSPEDSSIYLCSVGQGEGETQYFGPGTRLLVL.

This clonotype occurred many times. This rearrangement joins TRBV28 to TRBJ2-5; 11 nucleotides match TRBD2. V dropped 2 bases and J dropped 2; count of bases not matched to a gene: 1. CDR1 MDHEN and CDR2 SYDVKM come from the germline V gene. This CDR3 region has 15 residues. CDR3 DNA: TGTGCCAGCAGTTTACTAGCGGGGGGACAAGAGACCCAGTACTTC. It codes for CASSLLAGGQETQYF.

The chain recombines TRBV10-3 with TRBJ1-4; 8 bases are shared with TRBD1. Germline V gene data show CDR1 as ENHRY and CDR2 as SYGVKD. This CDR3 has 19 residues. The V and J ends lost 2 bases and 4 bases, in that order; junction bases with no gene match: 15. The CDR3 coding sequence is TGTGCCATCAGTGAGCCCACCCCGGGACAGGTTTATCGTAATGAAAAACTGTTTTTT. Its translation: CAISEPTPGQVYRNEKLFF.

V gene TRBV10-3 combines with J gene TRBJ1-3; the D gene is possibly TRBD1 (5 bases). CDR3 size: 16 residues. Trimming shortened V by 3 bases and J by 4 bases, and 16 bases separated the two germline ends. Per germline, CDR1 ENHRY and CDR2 SYGVKD. The CDR3 loop is CAISDGTSSAGNTIYF. The CDR3 DNA sequence: TGTGCCATCAGTGACGGGACCTCCTCTGCGGGAAACACCATATATTTT.

This clonotype was detected only a few times. This chain joins TRBV9 and TRBJ2-3, with 7 bases that match TRBD2. Germline V CDR1 and CDR2: SGDLS, YYNGEE. J was trimmed by 2 bases and V by 0 bases; bases with no gene match: 9. The CDR3 has 17 amino acids. As DNA, the CDR3 is TGTGCCAGCAGCGTAGCAGGCGGCGGGGGTTACACAGATACGCAGTATTTT. Translation gives CASSVAGGGGYTDTQYF. Drawing the rest from reference TRBV9 and TRBJ2-3, the complete variable domain is DSGVTQTPKHLITATGQRVTLRCSPRSGDLSVYWYQQSLDQGLQFLIQYYNGEERAKGNILERFSAQQFPDLHSELNLSSLELGDSALYFCASSVAGGGGYTDTQYFGPGTRLTVL.

V and J are TRBV7-9 and TRBJ2-5; D tentatively fits TRBD1 or TRBD2 (5 bases each). The germline CDR1 and CDR2 sequences are SEHNR and FQNEAQ (reference sequence). The V gene lost 1 base and the J gene lost 2 bases, with 8 bases spanning the gap. The CDR3 is 14 amino acids. For the CDR3, the DNA is TGTGCCAGCAGCTTAGGGGGACGGCAAGAGACCCAGTACTTC. Amino acids: CASSLGGRQETQYF.

This sequence joins TRBV11-2 and TRBJ2-7, with a weak D call TRBD2 (5 bases). CDR1 is SGHAT and CDR2 is FQNNGV in the germline V gene. Deletions cut 3 bases from V and 3 bases from J, with 12 bases between. The CDR3 covers 14 residues. The CDR3 sequence: CASSFSLASYEQYF. The DNA for the CDR3 is TGTGCCAGCAGCTTCTCCCTAGCCAGCTACGAGCAGTACTTC.

The count of this clonotype is one. The chain recombines TRBV24-1 with TRBJ1-2, with 7 bases that match TRBD1. CDR3 length: 13 residues. CDR1 and CDR2 (germline): KGHDR, SFDVKD. V was pared by 7 bases and J by 6 bases, with 7 bases of the junction left unmatched. DNA for the CDR3: TGTGCCACCAGACAGGGGTTCCATGATGGCTACACCTTC. As protein: CATRQGFHDGYTF.

Ten or more counts support this clonotype. The J gene is TRBJ2-5, the V gene TRBV2, with D possibly matching TRBD1 (6 bases). CDR1 and CDR2 (germline): SNHLY, FYNNEI. The V gene lost 10 bases and the J gene lost 4 bases, with 16 bases spanning the gap. The CDR3 runs 13 residues. The CDR3 loop is CANSRDTRETQYF. The CDR3 DNA is TGTGCCAACTCCCGGGACACTCGAGAGACCCAGTACTTC. Together with reference TRBV2 and TRBJ2-5, the CDR3 gives the full variable domain: EPEVTQTPSHQVTQMGQEVILRCVPISNHLYFYWYRQILGQKVEFLVSFYNNEISEKSEIFDDQFSVERPDGSNFTLKIRSTKLEDSAMYFCANSRDTRETQYFGPGTRLLVL.

This clonotype was seen at least ten times. The chain recombines TRBV2 with TRBJ2-3; 8 bases agree with TRBD1. Trimming took 7 bases from V and 2 from J; bases not matched to a gene: 5. CDR3 length: 14 residues. Germline V CDR1 and CDR2: SNHLY, FYNNEI. The CDR3 coding sequence is TGTGCCAGCATGAGGGGACAGGCCACAGATACGCAGTATTTT. It translates to CASMRGQATDTQYF.

The table lists this clonotype with many counts. V is TRBV6-6 and J is TRBJ2-6; D is uncertain. This CDR3 has 18 residues. Trimming removed 1 base at V and 0 bases at J, with 13 bases between. CDR1 and CDR2 from the germline V gene are MNHNY and SVGAGI (reference sequence). The CDR3, as DNA: TGTGCCAGCAGTTACTGGGCAGGCACAAACTCTGGGGCCAACGTCCTGACTTTC. Encoded protein: CASSYWAGTNSGANVLTF.

The genes are TRBV30 and TRBJ1-5; D possibly corresponds to TRBD1 (6 bases). Germline V gives CDR1 GTSNPN, CDR2 SVGIG (reference sequence). Trimming shortened V by 0 bases and J by 7 bases, and 13 bases separated the two germline ends. The length of the CDR3 is 14 residues. The CDR3 bases are TGTGCCTGGAGTGTAAAGGGGGGAGGGCAGCCCCAGCATTTT. Translating it yields CAWSVKGGGQPQHF.

The table lists this clonotype with many counts. The chain joins TRBV6-1 to TRBJ2-7; tentative D call: TRBD1 (6 bases). The V end was cut by 10 bases, the J end by 2 bases, with 15 bases between. This CDR3 comprises 13 residues. Germline CDR1 reads MNHNS; CDR2 reads SASEGT. The CDR3 sequence is CAIPTGSPYEQYF. CDR3 nucleotide sequence: TGTGCCATCCCCACAGGGTCCCCCTACGAGCAGTACTTC.

This clonotype was recorded many times. The rearrangement uses TRBV20-1 and TRBJ2-7; tentative D call: TRBD1 (5 bases). The CDR3 length is 15 residues. The germline V gene has CDR1 DFQATT and CDR2 SNEGSKA (reference sequence). V lost 5 bases to trimming and J lost 3 bases, with 20 bases between them. This CDR3 reads CSAEGEFPVGYEQYF. CDR3 DNA: TGCAGTGCTGAAGGGGAATTCCCGGTGGGCTACGAGCAGTACTTC.

Worth noting for this clonotype: One base away lies a much larger clone, so this may be a sequencing read error. This sequence joins TRBV20-1 and TRBJ2-3; 13 nucleotides agree with TRBD2. Looked up from germline, CDR1 is DFQATT and CDR2 is SNEGSKA (reference sequence). V was clipped by 3 bases and J by 1 base; unmatched bases: 10. The CDR3 extends over 18 amino acids. DNA of the CDR3: TGCAGTGCTAGGACGACTAGCGGGGGGAGAAAGGGCACAGATACGCAGTATTTT. Translation gives CSARTTSGGRKGTDTQYF.